The 9 T cell receptor beta chains below all came from one sample that was sequenced in a study of blood T cells in healthy people across ages. With a J-beta primer mix and a sample-barcoded 5' primer, a second PCR ran about 6 to 11 cycles. TCRdb itself ran the 5' RACE reads through MiXCR, one entry per CDR3 protein. This table has 1.5 million to 2 million distinct CDR3 sequences, approximately 28% appearing once. Sequenced input: blood. Receptors were obtained from a woman in her 30s in good health.

The sample holds a few counts of this clonotype. V usage is TRBV14 and J usage is TRBJ2-5; D might be TRBD1 (5 bases). CDR1 is SGHDN, CDR2 FVKESK, per germline. V lost 4 bases and J lost 4, with 10 bases in between. The CDR3 is made up of 13 amino acids. CDR3 DNA sequence: TGTGCCAGCAGCCGCAGGGCCGTAGAGACCCAGTACTTC. Its protein is CASSRRAVETQYF.

V gene TRBV3-1 combines with J gene TRBJ1-1; 7 nucleotides line up with TRBD1. The CDR3 covers 17 residues. V dropped 3 bases and J dropped 0; count of bases not matched to a gene: 10. Germline-derived CDR1 and CDR2 are LGHDT and YNNKEL (reference sequence). The CDR3 sequence: CASSQISSGTVNTEAFF. DNA of the CDR3: TGTGCCAGCAGCCAGATCAGCTCCGGGACAGTGAACACTGAAGCTTTCTTT.

This clonotype was observed many times. The rearrangement links TRBV10-3 to TRBJ2-1; 7 bases align to TRBD2. Looked up from germline, CDR1 is ENHRY and CDR2 is SYGVKD. This CDR3 is 16 amino acids long. V lost 4 bases to trimming and J lost 3 bases; unmatched junction nucleotides: 9. The CDR3 protein is CAISGGGRVNYNEQFF. The CDR3 bases are TGTGCCATCAGTGGGGGCGGGAGAGTTAACTACAATGAGCAGTTCTTC.

The rearrangement joins TRBV5-1 to TRBJ2-1; D gene uncertain. V lost 0 bases and J 5 bases, leaving 6 bases between the germline ends. CDR1 and CDR2 (germline): SGHRS, YFSETQ. This CDR3 is built from 13 residues. CDR3 sequence reads: CASSLADNNEQFF. The CDR3 DNA is TGCGCCAGCAGCTTGGCCGACAACAATGAGCAGTTCTTC. The full variable domain, in which reference TRBV5-1 and TRBJ2-1 provide the parts outside the CDR3, is KAGVTQTPRYLIKTRGQQVTLSCSPISGHRSVSWYQQTPGQGLQFLFEYFSETQRNKGNFPGRFSGRQFSNSRSEMNVSTLELGDSALYLCASSLADNNEQFFGPGTRLTVL.

With respect to this clonotype: This sequence may be a read error, since a much larger clone differs from it by one base. The rearrangement joins TRBV20-1 to TRBJ2-1; possibly TRBD2 for D (5 bases). The V gene's germline CDR1 is DFQATT and CDR2 SNEGSKA (reference sequence). V was shortened by 3 bases and J by 5 bases, with 20 bases between the two germline ends. The CDR3 runs 16 residues. CDR3 residues: CSASPVLAAAHNEQFF. The CDR3 region has the DNA TGCAGTGCTAGCCCAGTCTTGGCAGCGGCCCACAATGAGCAGTTCTTC.

The V and J genes are TRBV6-5 and TRBJ2-7; 7 bases are a match to TRBD1. The CDR3 is made up of 14 amino acids. Germline trimming cut 5 bases from V and 4 bases from J; bases unmatched to any gene: 8. From germline, CDR1 is MNHEY and CDR2 SVGAGI. The CDR3 DNA is TGTGCCAGCAGTACCGCTTTGACAGGGTACGAGCAGTACTTC. It codes for CASSTALTGYEQYF.

This clonotype has just a few counts. This chain uses TRBV20-1 with TRBJ2-3, with D perhaps TRBD2 (5 bases). The CDR3 runs to 14 residues. V lost 6 bases and J lost 2, with 15 bases in between. The germline gives CDR1 DFQATT, CDR2 SNEGSKA (reference sequence). The CDR3 DNA is TGCAGTGCCGGGATCCGGGGTCTCACAGATACGCAGTATTTT. Protein sequence: CSAGIRGLTDTQYF.

The V gene is TRBV20-1, the J gene TRBJ1-1, with TRBD1 matching 7 bases. Germline values: CDR1 DFQATT, CDR2 SNEGSKA (reference sequence). V trimming: 6 bases; J trimming: 1 base; junction bases outside the gene matches: 5. The CDR3 loop spans 13 amino acids. CDR3 DNA: TGCAGTGCCAGGGACAGCCGGAACACTGAAGCTTTCTTT. Translating gives CSARDSRNTEAFF.

The chain carries TRBV7-2 and TRBJ2-7; TRBD1 or TRBD2 may be the D gene (5 bases each). CDR3 length equals 17 residues. CDR1 SGHTA and CDR2 FQGNSA come from the germline V gene. Trimming shortened V by 0 bases and J by 6 bases, and 21 bases separated the two germline ends. CDR3 region: CASSLATGTRGRGEQYF. CDR3 coding DNA: TGTGCCAGCAGCTTAGCCACCGGGACCCGAGGACGGGGCGAGCAGTACTTC.